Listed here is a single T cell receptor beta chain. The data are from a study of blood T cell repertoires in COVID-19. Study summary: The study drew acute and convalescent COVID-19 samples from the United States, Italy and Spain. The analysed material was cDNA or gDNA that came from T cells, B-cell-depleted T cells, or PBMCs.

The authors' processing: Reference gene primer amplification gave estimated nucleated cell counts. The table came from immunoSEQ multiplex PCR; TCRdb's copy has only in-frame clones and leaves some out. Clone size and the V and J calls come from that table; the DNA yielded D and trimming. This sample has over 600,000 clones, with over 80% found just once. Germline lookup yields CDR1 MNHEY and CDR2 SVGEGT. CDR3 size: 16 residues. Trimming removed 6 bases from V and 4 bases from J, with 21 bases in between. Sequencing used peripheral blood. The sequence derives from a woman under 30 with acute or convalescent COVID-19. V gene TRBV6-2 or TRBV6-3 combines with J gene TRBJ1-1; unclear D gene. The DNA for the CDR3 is TGTGCCAGCAGCTCCCTCCGCGGCCGAGGGTCCACTGAAGCTTTCTTT. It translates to CASSSLRGRGSTEAFF.